This T cell receptor beta chain was obtained from a study of CD8+ T cells in alopecia areata. About the study: Scoring treated patients' severity relied on the percentage of scalp area affected. Notes on the study in general: Lesional scalp, notably in alopecia totalis/universalis, had clonality above that of normal scalp. Expanded CD8+ clones among the top 100, as well as scalp clonality, were significantly decreased by tofacitinib.

CDR1 SGDLS and CDR2 YYNGEE come from the germline V gene. Deletions cut 0 bases from V and 7 bases from J, with 11 bases between. This CDR3 region has 14 residues. As the sequencing template, cDNA was produced by extracting RNA and reverse transcribing it. Sequencing used immunoSEQ multiplex PCR; TCRdb keeps in-frame clones, though not all of them. This table holds more than 150,000 clones, around 49% found once. As to this clone: Its antigen is not known.

Treatment given: oral pan-JAK inhibitor, 5-10 mg twice daily. Sorting of CD4+ and CD8+ T cells was performed on PBMCs. The sample in question was CD8+ T cells sorted from blood, obtained at week 52, from a patient treated with tofacitinib. The source of this sequence is a human donor with alopecia areata. The genes are TRBV9 and TRBJ1-5; weak D call: TRBD1 (5 bases). CDR3 residues: CASSVGSGGQPQHF. CDR3 bases: TGTGCCAGCAGCGTAGGGTCGGGGGGACAGCCCCAGCATTTT. Together with reference TRBV9 and TRBJ1-5, the CDR3 gives the full variable domain: DSGVTQTPKHLITATGQRVTLRCSPRSGDLSVYWYQQSLDQGLQFLIQYYNGEERAKGNILERFSAQQFPDLHSELNLSSLELGDSALYFCASSVGSGGQPQHFGDGTRLSIL.